The clone carrying this TCR beta chain was observed once. What it recognizes is unknown. The V gene end was trimmed by 7 bases and the J gene end by 5 bases; junction bases not matched to a gene: 9. The CDR3 totals 14 residues. The germline gives CDR1 MNHNS, CDR2 SASEGT. These data belong to a study of radiotherapy plus CTLA-4 blockade in lung cancer. Background on the study: Patients showed objective responses in roughly 19% of cases and disease control in under 35%.

Enrolled patients, whose metastatic non-small-cell lung cancer was chemo-refractory, received focal radiation plus CTLA-4 blockade with ipilimumab. Study-level findings and limits: Clones derived from tumor TCRs expanded in blood after radiotherapy plus ipilimumab.

This table comes from immunoSEQ multiplex PCR, and its TCRdb copy is limited to in-frame clones, with some not included. The repertoire holds 90,000 to 130,000 clones, with 81% as singletons. The origin of this receptor is a human donor with non-small cell lung cancer that progressed on radiotherapy plus ipilimumab. Some clones in this sample may be carry-over from other donors' samples. Sequenced here: peripheral blood, sampled from a patient treated with radiotherapy plus ipilimumab. V and J are TRBV6-1 and TRBJ2-5; 8 bases match TRBD1. CDR3 residues: CASIIQGVRETQYF. The DNA of the CDR3 is TGTGCCAGCATTATACAGGGGGTCCGTGAGACCCAGTACTTC.